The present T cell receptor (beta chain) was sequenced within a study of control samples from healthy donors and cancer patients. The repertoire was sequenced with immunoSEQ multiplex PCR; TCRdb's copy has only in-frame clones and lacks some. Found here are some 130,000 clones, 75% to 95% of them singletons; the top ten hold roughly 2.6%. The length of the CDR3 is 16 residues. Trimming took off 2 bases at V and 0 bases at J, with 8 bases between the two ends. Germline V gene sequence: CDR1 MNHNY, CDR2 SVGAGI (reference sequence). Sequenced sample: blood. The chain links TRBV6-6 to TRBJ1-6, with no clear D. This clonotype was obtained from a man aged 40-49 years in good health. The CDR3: CASSYSGSSYNSPLHF. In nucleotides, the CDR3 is TGTGCCAGCAGTTACAGCGGGAGCTCCTATAATTCACCCCTCCACTTT.